Listed here are 2 T cell receptor beta chains from one sample, sequenced in a study of blood T cells in healthy people across ages. A sample-barcoded 5' primer and a J-beta primer mix were used in a second PCR of roughly 7 to 11 cycles. TCRdb re-derived calls from the 5' RACE reads in MiXCR, one entry per CDR3 protein. The sample lists hundreds of thousands of distinct CDR3 sequences, roughly 60% occurring once. Sequenced input: blood. Receptors originate from a young man in good health.

The rearrangement links TRBV6-2 or TRBV6-3 to TRBJ2-2, with TRBD2 matching 7 bases. CDR1 and CDR2 from the germline V gene are MNHEY and SVGEGT. Trimming took 2 bases from V and 1 from J; bases not matched to a gene: 13. The CDR3 runs to 19 residues. Here the CDR3 reads CASSYDLVSGTWNTGELFF. CDR3 DNA: TGTGCCAGCAGTTACGATCTGGTCAGCGGGACTTGGAACACCGGGGAGCTGTTTTTT.

The chain uses TRBV30 and TRBJ2-5; unclear D gene. Trimming stripped 4 bases from V and 0 bases from J, with 12 bases between. Germline CDR1 and CDR2: GTSNPN and SVGIG (reference sequence). The CDR3 sequence is 14 residues long. In DNA, the CDR3 is TGTGCCTGGACCTCTTTGGGGTACCAAGAGACCCAGTACTTC. As protein: CAWTSLGYQETQYF.